This TCR beta chain originates from a study of T-cell reconstitution after alpha-beta-depleted transplantation in children. Study findings and constraints: Among T cells one year after transplant, newly produced cells accounted for most counts and diversity.

V lost 3 bases and J lost 2, with 14 bases in between. CDR1 DFQATT and CDR2 SNEGSKA come from the germline V gene (reference sequence). The CDR3 runs to 14 residues. As it was prepared, the TCRbeta library received unique molecular identifiers. A single record per CDR3 protein comes from TCRdb applying MiXCR to the PCR reads. This table has over 90,000 distinct CDR3 sequences, roughly 7.2% appearing once. This clonotype has more than one count but fewer than ten. Antigen unknown. Material: PBMCs, obtained before TCRalphabeta/CD19-depleted stem cell transplant. The chain joins TRBV20-1 to TRBJ2-7; D not certain. This sequence was found in a boy between 2 and 15 years old with acute lymphoblastic leukemia, due to receive a stem cell transplant. The CDR3 reads CSARSHLETYEQYF. As DNA, the CDR3 is TGCAGTGCTAGGTCCCATCTTGAGACCTACGAGCAGTACTTC.